A single sample gave rise to the 24 T cell receptor beta chains below, sequenced in a study of T-cell reconstitution after alpha-beta-depleted transplantation in children. TCRbeta library construction was performed incorporating unique molecular identifiers. TCRdb called the PCR reads again in MiXCR, with one record for every CDR3 protein. Counted here are 350,000 to 450,000 distinct CDR3 sequences, about an eighth occurring once; the ten biggest clones make up approximately 4.3%. Sequencing used PBMCs, obtained from the stem cell graft. The source is a human donor who donated a stem cell graft to a child with Fanconi anemia.

This clonotype showed up just a few times. This rearrangement joins TRBV4-1 to TRBJ1-3, with 8 bases matching TRBD1. J was trimmed by 0 bases and V by 0 bases; bases with no gene match: 16. The CDR3 runs 21 residues. CDR1 is MGHRA, CDR2 YSYEKL, per germline. The CDR3 sequence: CASSQDLPGQVFNYSGNTIYF. The CDR3 DNA reads as TGCGCCAGCAGCCAAGACCTACCGGGACAGGTTTTCAACTACTCTGGAAACACCATATATTTT.

This clonotype was seen a few times. The V call is TRBV20-1, the J call TRBJ2-4; D may be TRBD2 (6 bases). The CDR3 is 10 amino acids. Trimming pared 6 bases from V and 9 bases from J, leaving 9 bases between. Per the germline V gene, CDR1 is DFQATT and CDR2 is SNEGSKA (reference sequence). The CDR3 loop reads CSALASIQYF. The DNA for the CDR3 is TGCAGTGCCCTAGCGAGCATTCAGTACTTC.

This clonotype was found a few times. The V call is TRBV30, the J call TRBJ2-1; TRBD2 agrees at 7 bases. The length of the CDR3 is 14 residues. J gave up 0 bases and V 8 bases, and 7 bases lay outside the gene matches. Per germline, CDR1 GTSNPN and CDR2 SVGIG (reference sequence). The CDR3 DNA reads as TGTGCCGGACGGCTAGCGGACTCCTACAATGAGCAGTTCTTC. Translating gives CAGRLADSYNEQFF.

This clonotype has only a few counts. The chain is built from TRBV7-8 and TRBJ2-3; D gene uncertain. CDR3 length: 14 amino acids. Trimming stripped 0 bases from V and 4 bases from J, with 8 bases between. From germline, CDR1 is SGHVS and CDR2 FQNEAQ. As DNA, the CDR3 is TGTGCCAGCAGCTTAGCGAGTCTCGCAGATACGCAGTATTTT. Encoded protein: CASSLASLADTQYF.

This clonotype was observed at least ten times. The CDR3 region has the DNA TGTGCCAGCAGTCTCGACTCCTCCTCCTACAATGAGCAGTTCTTC. Encoded protein: CASSLDSSSYNEQFF. The chain employs TRBV6-2 or TRBV6-3 and TRBJ2-1; D remains ambiguous. The CDR3 is 15 amino acids. V lost 5 bases to trimming and J lost 0 bases, with 11 bases between them. CDR1 and CDR2 (germline): MNHEY, SVGEGT.

In DNA, the CDR3 is TGTGCCAGCAGCTTAGGGGGGTTGGGGTACGAGCAGTACGTC. Translation: CASSLGGLGYEQYV. The rearrangement links TRBV11-2 to TRBJ2-7; D tentatively reads TRBD1 or TRBD2 (5 bases each). The CDR3 is made up of 14 amino acids. Germline assignment: CDR1 SGHAT and CDR2 FQNNGV. V lost 1 base and J lost 4, with 11 bases in between.

This clonotype was counted many times. This CDR3 is CASSQVGDNYGYTF. DNA for the CDR3: TGTGCCAGCAGCCAAGTGGGGGATAACTATGGCTACACCTTC. The chain employs TRBV14 and TRBJ1-2; D is perhaps TRBD1 (5 bases). V lost 1 base, J lost 1 base, and 7 bases lay in between. Germline values: CDR1 SGHDN, CDR2 FVKESK. The CDR3 runs 14 residues.

This clonotype was picked up many times. The chain joins TRBV12-3 or TRBV12-4 to TRBJ2-3; the match to TRBD1 covers 10 bases. The CDR3 length is 15 residues. The junction had 6 bases not matched to a gene; V was cut back by 5 bases and J by 4 bases. The CDR3 sequence is CASSQTGGLADTQYF. The CDR3 DNA reads TGTGCCAGCAGTCAGACAGGGGGCCTGGCAGATACGCAGTATTTT.

Ten or more counts support this clonotype. This chain joins TRBV11-2 and TRBJ1-1, with a tentative D call TRBD1 (6 bases). Between the trimmed V and J ends, which lost 3 bases and 8 bases, there was a span of 19 bases. The CDR3 length is 15 residues. Germline assignment: CDR1 SGHAT and CDR2 FQNNGV. The CDR3 protein is CASSLRGTLSTEAFF. The CDR3 nucleotides read TGTGCCAGCAGCTTGAGAGGGACACTATCGACCGAAGCTTTCTTT.

The chain combines TRBV20-1 with TRBJ2-4; 8 bases align to TRBD2. The CDR3 is 18 residues long. V lost 5 bases to trimming and J lost 0 bases; unmatched junction nucleotides: 15. Germline loops: CDR1 DFQATT, CDR2 SNEGSKA (reference sequence). As DNA, the CDR3 is TGCAGTGCTGCAACCCGGACTAGCCCGAATGAAGCCAAAAACATTCAGTACTTC. Translating it yields CSAATRTSPNEAKNIQYF.

This clonotype has a count of ten or more. The chain recombines TRBV5-5 with TRBJ2-6; D not certain. The V gene lost 2 bases and the J gene lost 11 bases, with 14 bases spanning the gap. Per the germline V gene, CDR1 is SGHKS and CDR2 is YYEKEE (reference sequence). This CDR3 spans 14 amino acids. CDR3 DNA: TGTGCCAGCAGCTTCGGCTCTTCGATGGACGTCCTGACTTTC. Its translation is CASSFGSSMDVLTF.

This clonotype was counted a few times. The J gene is TRBJ2-7, the V gene TRBV7-9; a weak D match, TRBD2 (5 bases). The CDR3 contains 15 residues. Germline CDR1 is SEHNR and CDR2 is FQNEAQ (reference sequence). Trimming took 8 bases from V and 4 from J, leaving 21 bases between them. This chain's CDR3 is CASGHADSREYEQYF. CDR3 DNA: TGTGCCAGCGGGCACGCCGATTCACGGGAATACGAGCAGTACTTC.

This clonotype was recorded at least ten times. The chain combines TRBV12-3 or TRBV12-4 with TRBJ2-2, with a tentative D call TRBD1 (6 bases). Trimming shortened V by 5 bases and J by 2 bases, and 9 bases separated the two germline ends. The CDR3 is 14 amino acids. The CDR3 DNA sequence: TGTGCCAGCAGTGGGGACATAAACACCGGGGAGCTGTTTTTT. Translated: CASSGDINTGELFF.

The CDR3 DNA reads TGTGCCAGCAGCCCCGACAGGGGGCGGGGTGGCCTGGCTTTCTTT. It translates to CASSPDRGRGGLAFF. V and J are TRBV12-3 or TRBV12-4 and TRBJ1-1, with 10 bases fitting TRBD1. This CDR3 has 15 residues. The trim removed 6 bases at V and 11 bases at J, leaving 15 bases unmatched.

This chain links TRBV12-3 or TRBV12-4 with TRBJ1-1; D uncertain. This CDR3 is 16 amino acids long. V was shortened by 6 bases and J by 2 bases, with 19 bases between the two germline ends. DNA of the CDR3: TGTGCCAGCAGCCCCCGTGCCAGACAAGAAAACACTGAAGCTTTCTTT. Translated, it gives CASSPRARQENTEAFF.

This clonotype was observed at least ten times. The chain couples TRBV5-1 to TRBJ1-1; TRBD1 matches 8 bases. The V gene end was trimmed by 6 bases and the J gene end by 4 bases; junction bases not matched to a gene: 5. CDR1 and CDR2 (germline): SGHRS, YFSETQ. CDR3 length: 13 amino acids. CDR3 sequence (DNA): TGCGCCAGCATAGACACAGGGGGCACTGAAGCTTTCTTT. It specifies CASIDTGGTEAFF.

Points on this clonotype: This may be a read error, as it is one base from a much larger clone. The V and J genes are TRBV20-1 and TRBJ2-7; no firm D call. Per germline, CDR1 DFQATT and CDR2 SNEGSKA (reference sequence). The CDR3 has 11 residues. In DNA form, the CDR3 reads TGCAGTGCTCTGCGCATGAGCGAGCAGTGCTTC. Its translation: CSALRMSEQCF.

This clonotype was observed many times. This CDR3 is CSARDPDRGGNEQFF. In DNA form, the CDR3 reads TGCAGTGCTAGAGATCCTGACAGGGGTGGGAATGAGCAGTTCTTC. This chain links TRBV20-1 with TRBJ2-1; 8 bases match TRBD1. Germline V gives CDR1 DFQATT, CDR2 SNEGSKA (reference sequence). The CDR3 consists of 15 residues. V gave up 0 bases and J gave up 7 bases; unmatched junction bases: 8.

This clonotype has a count of ten or more. CDR3 DNA: TGCAGCGTTGAAGGGGGCGGCAGGGGGTCCTACAATGAGCAGTTCTTC. Protein sequence: CSVEGGGRGSYNEQFF. This chain links TRBV29-1 with TRBJ2-1, with 7 bases identical to TRBD1. This CDR3 is built from 16 residues. Trimming cost V 1 base and J 1 base; bases outside gene matches: 7. Per the germline V gene, CDR1 is SQVTM and CDR2 is ANQGSEA.

This clonotype was detected many times. This chain links TRBV5-1 with TRBJ2-3, with D unresolved. This CDR3 comprises 15 residues. CDR1 is SGHRS and CDR2 is YFSETQ in the germline V gene. Trimming cost V 2 bases and J 0 bases, with 10 bases left between them. The CDR3 region is CASSLRSTSTDTQYF. In DNA, the CDR3 is TGCGCCAGCAGCTTACGGTCTACTAGCACAGATACGCAGTATTTT.

This clonotype was detected only a few times. J is TRBJ1-5 and V is TRBV5-5; D uncertain. CDR1 and CDR2 (germline): SGHKS, YYEKEE (reference sequence). V was shortened by 5 bases and J by 0 bases, with 12 bases between the two germline ends. This CDR3 region has 15 residues. Written as DNA, the CDR3 is TGTGCCAGCAGACCGACACCGTATAGCAATCAGCCCCAGCATTTT. Translation gives CASRPTPYSNQPQHF.

V is TRBV25-1 and J is TRBJ2-7, with a tentative D call TRBD2 (6 bases). The CDR3 extends over 14 amino acids. V was trimmed by 3 bases and J by 6 bases, leaving 15 bases between them. Per the germline V gene, CDR1 is MGHDK and CDR2 is SYGVNS. The CDR3 DNA is TGTGCCAGCAGTGACCATCGGGGGTTAGGCGAGCAGTACTTC. This gives the protein CASSDHRGLGEQYF.

The genes are TRBV4-1 and TRBJ2-1; D is ambiguous. The germline V gene has CDR1 MGHRA and CDR2 YSYEKL. This CDR3 is 13 amino acids long. V lost 4 bases to trimming and J lost 8 bases, with 12 bases between them. The CDR3 here is CASSPGATDEQFF. Written as DNA, the CDR3 is TGCGCCAGCAGCCCCGGTGCGACGGATGAGCAGTTCTTC.

This clonotype has more than one count but fewer than ten. This sequence joins TRBV20-1 and TRBJ1-5, with D hard to call. This CDR3 is 14 amino acids long. Trimming stripped 0 bases from V and 4 bases from J, with 10 bases between. Looked up from germline, CDR1 is DFQATT and CDR2 is SNEGSKA (reference sequence). CDR3 residues: CSARDRQPNQPQHF. The DNA of the CDR3 is TGCAGTGCTAGAGATCGGCAGCCGAATCAGCCCCAGCATTTT.